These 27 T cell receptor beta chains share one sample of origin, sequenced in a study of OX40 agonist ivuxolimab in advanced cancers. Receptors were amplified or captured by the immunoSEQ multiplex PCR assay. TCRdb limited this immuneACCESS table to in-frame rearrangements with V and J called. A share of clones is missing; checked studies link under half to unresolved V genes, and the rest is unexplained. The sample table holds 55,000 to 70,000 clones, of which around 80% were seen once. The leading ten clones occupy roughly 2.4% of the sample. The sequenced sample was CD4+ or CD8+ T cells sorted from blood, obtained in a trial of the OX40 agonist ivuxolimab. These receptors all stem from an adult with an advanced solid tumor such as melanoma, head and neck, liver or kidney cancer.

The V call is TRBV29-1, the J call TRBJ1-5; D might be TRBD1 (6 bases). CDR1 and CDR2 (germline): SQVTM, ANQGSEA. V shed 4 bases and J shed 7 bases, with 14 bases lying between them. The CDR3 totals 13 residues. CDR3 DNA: TGCAGCGTTGGGTCGGGGGGCAGGCAGCCCCAGCATTTT. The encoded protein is CSVGSGGRQPQHF.

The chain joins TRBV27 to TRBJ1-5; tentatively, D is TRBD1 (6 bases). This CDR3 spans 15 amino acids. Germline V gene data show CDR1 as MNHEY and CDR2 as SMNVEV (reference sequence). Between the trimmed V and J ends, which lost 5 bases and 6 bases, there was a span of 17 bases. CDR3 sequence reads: CASSPYSDRLQPQHF. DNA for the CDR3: TGTGCCAGCAGTCCTTACTCAGACAGGCTTCAGCCCCAGCATTTT.

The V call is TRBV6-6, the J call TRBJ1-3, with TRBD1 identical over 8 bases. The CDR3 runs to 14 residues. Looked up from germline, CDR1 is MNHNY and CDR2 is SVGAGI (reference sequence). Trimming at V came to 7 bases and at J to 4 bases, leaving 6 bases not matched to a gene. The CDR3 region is CASTAGGSGNTIYF. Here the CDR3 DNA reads TGTGCCAGCACGGCAGGGGGCTCAGGAAACACCATATATTTT.

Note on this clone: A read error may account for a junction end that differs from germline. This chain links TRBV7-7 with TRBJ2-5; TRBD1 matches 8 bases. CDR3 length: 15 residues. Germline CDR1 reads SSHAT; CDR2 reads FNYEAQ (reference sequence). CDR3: CASSPWTGPQETQYF. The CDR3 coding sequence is TGTGCTAGCAGCCCATGGACAGGGCCCCAAGAGACCCAGTACTTC. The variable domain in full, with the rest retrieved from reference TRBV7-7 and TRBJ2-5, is GAGVSQSPRYKVTKRGQDVTLRCDPISSHATLYWYQQALGQGPEFLTYFNYEAQPDKSGLPSDRFSAERPEGSISTLTIQRTEQRDSAMYRCASSPWTGPQETQYFGPGTRLLVL.

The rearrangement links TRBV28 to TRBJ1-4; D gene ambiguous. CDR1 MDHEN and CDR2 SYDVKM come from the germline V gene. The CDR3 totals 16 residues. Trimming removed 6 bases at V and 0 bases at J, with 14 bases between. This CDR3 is CASSPPGIATNEKLFF. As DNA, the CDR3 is TGTGCCAGCAGCCCACCGGGAATTGCAACTAATGAAAAACTGTTTTTT.

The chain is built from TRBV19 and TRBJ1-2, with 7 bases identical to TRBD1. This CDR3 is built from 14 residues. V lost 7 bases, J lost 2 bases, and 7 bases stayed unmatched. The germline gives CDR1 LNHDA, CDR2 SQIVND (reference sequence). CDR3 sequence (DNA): TGTGCCAGTACACCGGGACAGACAAACTATGGCTACACCTTC. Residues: CASTPGQTNYGYTF.

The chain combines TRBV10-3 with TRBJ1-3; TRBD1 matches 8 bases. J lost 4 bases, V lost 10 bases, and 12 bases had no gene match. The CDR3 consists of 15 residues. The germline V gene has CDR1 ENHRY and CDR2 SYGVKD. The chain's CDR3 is CATGSTGGSGNTIYF. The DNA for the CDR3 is TGTGCCACCGGATCCACAGGGGGATCAGGAAACACCATATATTTT.

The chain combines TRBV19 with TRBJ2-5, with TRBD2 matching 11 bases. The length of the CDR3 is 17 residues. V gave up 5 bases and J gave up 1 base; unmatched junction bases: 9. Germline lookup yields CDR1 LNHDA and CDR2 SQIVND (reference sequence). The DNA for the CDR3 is TGTGCCAGTAGTCTCGGACTAGCGGGTTTTCCCCAAGAGACCCAGTACTTC. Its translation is CASSLGLAGFPQETQYF.

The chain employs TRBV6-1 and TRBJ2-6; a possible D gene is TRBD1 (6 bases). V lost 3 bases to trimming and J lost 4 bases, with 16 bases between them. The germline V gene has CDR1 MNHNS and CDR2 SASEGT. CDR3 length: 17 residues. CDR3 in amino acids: CASSDYREVLGANVLTF. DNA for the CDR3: TGTGCCAGCAGTGATTACAGGGAAGTCCTCGGGGCCAACGTCCTGACTTTC.

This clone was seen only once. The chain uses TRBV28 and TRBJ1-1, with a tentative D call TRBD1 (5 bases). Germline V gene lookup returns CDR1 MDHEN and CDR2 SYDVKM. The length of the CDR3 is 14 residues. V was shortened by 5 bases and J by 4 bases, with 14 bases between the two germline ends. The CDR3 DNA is TGTGCCAGCAGTCTTGGGGGTCTGGCCACTGAAGCTTTCTTT. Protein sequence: CASSLGGLATEAFF.

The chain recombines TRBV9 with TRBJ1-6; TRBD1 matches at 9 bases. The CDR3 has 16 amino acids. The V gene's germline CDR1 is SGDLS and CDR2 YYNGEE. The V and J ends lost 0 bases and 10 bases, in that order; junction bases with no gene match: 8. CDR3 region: CASSVGDRVSGSPLHF. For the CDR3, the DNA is TGTGCCAGCAGCGTAGGGGACAGGGTTAGCGGATCACCCCTCCACTTT. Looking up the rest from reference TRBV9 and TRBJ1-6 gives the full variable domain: DSGVTQTPKHLITATGQRVTLRCSPRSGDLSVYWYQQSLDQGLQFLIQYYNGEERAKGNILERFSAQQFPDLHSELNLSSLELGDSALYFCASSVGDRVSGSPLHFGNGTRLTVT.

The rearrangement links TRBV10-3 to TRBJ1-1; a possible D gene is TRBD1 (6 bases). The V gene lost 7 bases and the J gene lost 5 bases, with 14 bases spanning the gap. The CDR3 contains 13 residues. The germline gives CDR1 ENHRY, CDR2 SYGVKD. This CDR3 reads CAIKPTGLTEAFF. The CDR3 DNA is TGTGCCATCAAACCTACAGGGTTAACTGAAGCTTTCTTT.

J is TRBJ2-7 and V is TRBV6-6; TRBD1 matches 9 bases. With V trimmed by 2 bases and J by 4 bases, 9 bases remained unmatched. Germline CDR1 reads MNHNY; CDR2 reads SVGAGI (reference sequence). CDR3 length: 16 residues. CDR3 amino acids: CASSYGGQGTLYEQYF. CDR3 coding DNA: TGTGCCAGCAGTTACGGGGGACAGGGCACGCTGTACGAGCAGTACTTC.

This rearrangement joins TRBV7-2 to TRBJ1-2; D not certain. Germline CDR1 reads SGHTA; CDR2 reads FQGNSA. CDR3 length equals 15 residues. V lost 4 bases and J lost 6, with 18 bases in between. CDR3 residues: CASSSLFRSEHGYTF. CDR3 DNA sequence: TGTGCCAGCAGCTCGCTATTCAGGTCGGAACATGGCTACACCTTC.

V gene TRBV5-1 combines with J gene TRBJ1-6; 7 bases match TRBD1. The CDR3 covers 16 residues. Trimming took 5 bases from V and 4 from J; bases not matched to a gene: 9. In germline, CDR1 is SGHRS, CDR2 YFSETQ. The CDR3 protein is CASRETPTGYNSPLHF. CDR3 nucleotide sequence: TGCGCCAGCAGGGAGACCCCGACAGGGTATAATTCACCCCTCCACTTT.

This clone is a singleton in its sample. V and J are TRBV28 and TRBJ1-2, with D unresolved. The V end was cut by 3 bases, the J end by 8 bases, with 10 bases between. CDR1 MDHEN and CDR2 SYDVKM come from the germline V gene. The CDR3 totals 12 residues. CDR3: CASSFQIGGYTF. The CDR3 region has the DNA TGTGCCAGCAGTTTTCAAATTGGCGGCTACACCTTC.

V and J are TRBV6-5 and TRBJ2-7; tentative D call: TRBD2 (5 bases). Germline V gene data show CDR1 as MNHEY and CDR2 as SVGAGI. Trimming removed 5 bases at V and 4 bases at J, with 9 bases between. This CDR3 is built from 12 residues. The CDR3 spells CASSSGTYEQYF. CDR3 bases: TGTGCCAGCAGTAGCGGCACATACGAGCAGTACTTC.

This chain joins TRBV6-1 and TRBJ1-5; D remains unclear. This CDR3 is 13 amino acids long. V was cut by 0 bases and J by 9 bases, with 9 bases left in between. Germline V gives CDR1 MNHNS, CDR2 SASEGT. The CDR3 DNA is TGTGCCAGCAGTGAAGCGCTTCTGGCGCCCCAGCATTTT. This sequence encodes CASSEALLAPQHF.

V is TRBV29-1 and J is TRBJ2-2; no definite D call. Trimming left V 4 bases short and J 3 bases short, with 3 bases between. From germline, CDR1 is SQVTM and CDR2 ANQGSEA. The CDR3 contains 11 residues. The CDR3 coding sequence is TGCAGCGTTGGTCACACCGGGGAGCTGTTTTTT. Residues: CSVGHTGELFF.

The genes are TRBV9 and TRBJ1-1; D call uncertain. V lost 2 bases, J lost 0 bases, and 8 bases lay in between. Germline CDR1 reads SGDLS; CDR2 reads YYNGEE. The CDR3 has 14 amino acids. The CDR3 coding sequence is TGTGCCAGCAGCGTGTCTAAGCTGAACACTGAAGCTTTCTTT. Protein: CASSVSKLNTEAFF.

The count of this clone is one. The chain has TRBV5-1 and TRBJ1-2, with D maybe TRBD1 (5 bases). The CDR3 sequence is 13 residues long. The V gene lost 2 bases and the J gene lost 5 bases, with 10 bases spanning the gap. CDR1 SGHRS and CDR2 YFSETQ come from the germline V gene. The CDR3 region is CASSFGGGYGYTF. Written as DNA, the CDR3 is TGCGCCAGCAGCTTTGGGGGAGGGTATGGCTACACCTTC.

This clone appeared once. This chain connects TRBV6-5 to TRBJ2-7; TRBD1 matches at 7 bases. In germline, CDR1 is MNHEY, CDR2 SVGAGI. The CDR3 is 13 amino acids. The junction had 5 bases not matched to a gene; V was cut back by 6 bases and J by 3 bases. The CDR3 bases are TGTGCCAGCAGAAACGGACAGGTCTACGAGCAGTACTTC. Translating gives CASRNGQVYEQYF.

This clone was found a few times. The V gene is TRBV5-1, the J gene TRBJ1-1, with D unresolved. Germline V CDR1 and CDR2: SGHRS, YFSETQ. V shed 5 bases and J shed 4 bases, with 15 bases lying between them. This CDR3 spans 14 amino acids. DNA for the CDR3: TGCGCCAGCAGGATGGGCGATATGACCACTGAAGCTTTCTTT. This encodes CASRMGDMTTEAFF. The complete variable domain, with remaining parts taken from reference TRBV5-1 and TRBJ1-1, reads KAGVTQTPRYLIKTRGQQVTLSCSPISGHRSVSWYQQTPGQGLQFLFEYFSETQRNKGNFPGRFSGRQFSNSRSEMNVSTLELGDSALYLCASRMGDMTTEAFFGQGTRLTVV.

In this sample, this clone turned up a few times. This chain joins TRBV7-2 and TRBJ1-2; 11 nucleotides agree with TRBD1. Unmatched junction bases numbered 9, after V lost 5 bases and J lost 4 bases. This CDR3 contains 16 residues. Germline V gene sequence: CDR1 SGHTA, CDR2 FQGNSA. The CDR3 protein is CASSQSGQGGVYGYTF. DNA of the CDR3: TGTGCCAGCAGCCAGTCGGGACAGGGGGGCGTCTATGGCTACACCTTC. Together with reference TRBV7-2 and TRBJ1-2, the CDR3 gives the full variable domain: GAGVSQSPSNKVTEKGKDVELRCDPISGHTALYWYRQSLGQGLEFLIYFQGNSAPDKSGLPSDRFSAERTGGSVSTLTIQRTQQEDSAVYLCASSQSGQGGVYGYTFGSGTRLTVV.

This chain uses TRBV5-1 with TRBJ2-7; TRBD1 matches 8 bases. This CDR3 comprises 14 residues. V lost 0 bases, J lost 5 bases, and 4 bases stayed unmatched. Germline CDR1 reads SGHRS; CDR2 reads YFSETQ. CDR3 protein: CASSLGQGINEQYF. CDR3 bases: TGCGCCAGCAGCTTGGGACAGGGGATCAACGAGCAGTACTTC.

CDR3 sequence (DNA): TGTGCCAGCAGTTTGACAGGGACCCAGTTCTTC. Translated, it gives CASSLTGTQFF. The chain joins TRBV28 to TRBJ2-1; 7 bases are a match to TRBD1. The length of the CDR3 is 11 residues. The V gene's germline CDR1 is MDHEN and CDR2 SYDVKM. V trimming: 3 bases; J trimming: 13 bases; junction bases outside the gene matches: 3.

The CDR3, as DNA: TGTGCCAGCAGCTCACAGGGGGCCGCTAGTCCCCAGCATTTT. Translating gives CASSSQGAASPQHF. The chain recombines TRBV11-2 with TRBJ1-5; TRBD1 agrees at 9 bases. This CDR3 contains 14 residues. J lost 10 bases, V lost 4 bases, and 8 bases had no gene match. Germline V gives CDR1 SGHAT, CDR2 FQNNGV. Looking up the rest from reference TRBV11-2 and TRBJ1-5 gives the full variable domain: EAGVAQSPRYKIIEKRQSVAFWCNPISGHATLYWYQQILGQGPKLLIQFQNNGVVDDSQLPKDRFSAERLKGVDSTLKIQPAKLEDSAVYLCASSSQGAASPQHFGDGTRLSIL.